Sequencing of this T cell receptor (beta chain) was carried out in a study of blood T cell repertoires in COVID-19. Study as a whole: Acute and convalescent COVID-19 samples came from the United States, Italy and Spain. Sample material is recorded as cDNA or gDNA derived from T cells, B-cell-depleted T cells, or PBMCs.

Per the original data handling: Amplification from reference gene primers served as the basis for estimated nucleated cell counts. Clones were sequenced by immunoSEQ multiplex PCR, and TCRdb holds only the in-frame ones, with some missing. V and J calls and clone size are as listed in that table; D and trimming were resolved from the DNA. This table has about 310,000 clones, roughly 90% appearing once. Self-reported history from a screening survey and questionnaire set each donor's cohort. The CDR3 is made up of 15 amino acids. Germline values: CDR1 LNHDA, CDR2 SQIVND (reference sequence). Trimming cost V 7 bases and J 3 bases, with 16 bases left between them.

The TCR originated in a woman in her late teens or twenties who had recovered from COVID-19. The chain combines TRBV19 with TRBJ2-1; D might be TRBD2 (6 bases). The specimen was PBMCs or T cells enriched from blood (not recorded which). CDR3: CASTLGGNGYNEQFF. The DNA of the CDR3 is TGTGCCAGTACGTTGGGCGGGAATGGCTACAATGAGCAGTTCTTC.